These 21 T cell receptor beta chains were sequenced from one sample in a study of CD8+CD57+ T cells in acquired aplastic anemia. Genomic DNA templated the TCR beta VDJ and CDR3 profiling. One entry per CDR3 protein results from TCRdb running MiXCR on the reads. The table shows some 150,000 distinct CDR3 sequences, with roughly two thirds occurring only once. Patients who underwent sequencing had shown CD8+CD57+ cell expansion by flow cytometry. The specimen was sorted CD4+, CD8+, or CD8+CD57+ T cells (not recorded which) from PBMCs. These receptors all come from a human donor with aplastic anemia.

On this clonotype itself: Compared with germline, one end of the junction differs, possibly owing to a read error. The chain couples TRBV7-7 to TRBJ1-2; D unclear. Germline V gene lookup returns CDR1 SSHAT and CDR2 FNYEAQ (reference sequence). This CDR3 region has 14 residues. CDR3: CASSSPENNYGYTF. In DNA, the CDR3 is TGTGCTAGCAGCTCCCCGGAAAATAACTATGGCTACACCTTC.

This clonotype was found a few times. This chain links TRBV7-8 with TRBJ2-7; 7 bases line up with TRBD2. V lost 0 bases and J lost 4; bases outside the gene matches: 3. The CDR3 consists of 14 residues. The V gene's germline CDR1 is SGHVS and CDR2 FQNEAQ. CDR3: CASSLAGGRYEQYF. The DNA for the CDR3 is TGTGCCAGCAGCTTAGCCGGGGGGAGGTACGAGCAGTACTTC. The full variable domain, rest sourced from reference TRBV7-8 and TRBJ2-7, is GAGVSQSPRYKVAKRGQDVALRCDPISGHVSLFWYQQALGQGPEFLTYFQNEAQLDKSGLPSDRFFAERPEGSVSTLKIQRTQQEDSAVYLCASSLAGGRYEQYFGPGTRLTVT.

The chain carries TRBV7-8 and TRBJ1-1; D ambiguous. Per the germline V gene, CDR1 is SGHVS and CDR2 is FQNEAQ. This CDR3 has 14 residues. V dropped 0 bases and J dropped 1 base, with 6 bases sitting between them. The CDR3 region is CASSLAWGNTEAFF. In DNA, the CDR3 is TGTGCCAGCAGCTTAGCCTGGGGGAACACTGAAGCTTTCTTT.

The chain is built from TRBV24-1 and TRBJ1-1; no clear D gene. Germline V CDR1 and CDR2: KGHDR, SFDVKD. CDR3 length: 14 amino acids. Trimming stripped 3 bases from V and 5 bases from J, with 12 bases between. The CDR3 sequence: CATSDLNRRTEAFF. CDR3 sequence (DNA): TGTGCCACCAGTGATCTCAATCGAAGGACTGAAGCTTTCTTT.

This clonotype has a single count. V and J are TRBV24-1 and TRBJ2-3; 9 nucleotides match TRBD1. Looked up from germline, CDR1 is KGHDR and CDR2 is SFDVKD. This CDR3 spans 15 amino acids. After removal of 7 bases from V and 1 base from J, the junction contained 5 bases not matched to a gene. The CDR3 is CATRTGGLGTDTQYF. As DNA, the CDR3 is TGTGCCACCAGGACAGGGGGTTTGGGCACAGATACGCAGTATTTT.

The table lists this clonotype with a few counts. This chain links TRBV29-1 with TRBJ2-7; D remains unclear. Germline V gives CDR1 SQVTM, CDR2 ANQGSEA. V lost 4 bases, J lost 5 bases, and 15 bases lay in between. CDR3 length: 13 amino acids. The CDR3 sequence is CSVALNPGDEQYF. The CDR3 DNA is TGCAGCGTTGCACTTAACCCTGGGGACGAGCAGTACTTC.

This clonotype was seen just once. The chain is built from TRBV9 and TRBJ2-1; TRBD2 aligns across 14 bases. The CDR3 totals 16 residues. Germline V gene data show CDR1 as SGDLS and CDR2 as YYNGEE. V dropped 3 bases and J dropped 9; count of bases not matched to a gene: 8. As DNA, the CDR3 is TGTGCCAGCAGCGAAGGACTAGCGGGGGGCGGAGGTGAGCAGTTCTTC. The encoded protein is CASSEGLAGGGGEQFF.

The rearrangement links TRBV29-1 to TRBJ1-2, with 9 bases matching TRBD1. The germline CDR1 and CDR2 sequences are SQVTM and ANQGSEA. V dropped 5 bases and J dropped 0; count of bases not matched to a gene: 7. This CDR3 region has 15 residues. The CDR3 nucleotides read TGCAGCGTTCGACCGGGACAGGGTTCTAACTATGGCTACACCTTC. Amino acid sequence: CSVRPGQGSNYGYTF.

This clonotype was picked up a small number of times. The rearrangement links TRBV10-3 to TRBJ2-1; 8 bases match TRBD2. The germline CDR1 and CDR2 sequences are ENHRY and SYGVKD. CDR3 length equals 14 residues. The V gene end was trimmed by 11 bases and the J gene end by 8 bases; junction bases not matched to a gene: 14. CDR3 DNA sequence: TGTGCCTCCCAACCGGGACTAGGGAACGATGAGCAGTTCTTC. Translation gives CASQPGLGNDEQFF.

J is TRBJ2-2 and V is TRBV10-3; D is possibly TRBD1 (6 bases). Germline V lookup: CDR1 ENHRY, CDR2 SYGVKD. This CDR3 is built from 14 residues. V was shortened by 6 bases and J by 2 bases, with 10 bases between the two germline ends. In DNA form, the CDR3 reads TGTGCCATCAGCCCGGGACATAACACCGGGGAGCTGTTTTTT. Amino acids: CAISPGHNTGELFF.

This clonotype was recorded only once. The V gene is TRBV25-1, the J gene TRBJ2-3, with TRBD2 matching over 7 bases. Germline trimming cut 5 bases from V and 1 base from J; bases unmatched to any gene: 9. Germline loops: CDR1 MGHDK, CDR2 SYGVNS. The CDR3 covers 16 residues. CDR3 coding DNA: TGTGCCAGCAGTTTACCCATTGGGGGGGGCACAGATACGCAGTATTTT. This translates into CASSLPIGGGTDTQYF. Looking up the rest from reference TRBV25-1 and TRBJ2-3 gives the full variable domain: EADIYQTPRYLVIGTGKKITLECSQTMGHDKMYWYQQDPGMELHLIHYSYGVNSTEKGDLSSESTVSRIRTEHFPLTLESARPSHTSQYLCASSLPIGGGTDTQYFGPGTRLTVL.

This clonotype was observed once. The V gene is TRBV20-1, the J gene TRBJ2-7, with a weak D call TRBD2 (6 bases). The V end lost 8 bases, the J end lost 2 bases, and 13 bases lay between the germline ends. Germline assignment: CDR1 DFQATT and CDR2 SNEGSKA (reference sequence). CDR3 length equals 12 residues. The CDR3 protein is CSQRRGTYEQYF. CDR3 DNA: TGCAGTCAGAGGAGGGGAACCTACGAGCAGTACTTC.

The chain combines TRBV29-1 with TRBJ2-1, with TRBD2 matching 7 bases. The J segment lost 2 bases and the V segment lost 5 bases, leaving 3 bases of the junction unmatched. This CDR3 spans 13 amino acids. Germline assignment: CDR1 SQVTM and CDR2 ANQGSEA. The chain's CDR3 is CSVLGGTYNEQFF. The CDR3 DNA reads TGCAGCGTTCTGGGGGGGACCTACAATGAGCAGTTCTTC.

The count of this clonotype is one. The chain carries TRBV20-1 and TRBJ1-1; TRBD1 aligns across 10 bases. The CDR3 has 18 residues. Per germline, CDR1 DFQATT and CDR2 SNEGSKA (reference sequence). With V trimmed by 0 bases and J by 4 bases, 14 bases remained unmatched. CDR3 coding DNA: TGCAGTGCTAGAGATCTACGTGACAGGGGGCTTATGTCCACTGAAGCTTTCTTT. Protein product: CSARDLRDRGLMSTEAFF.

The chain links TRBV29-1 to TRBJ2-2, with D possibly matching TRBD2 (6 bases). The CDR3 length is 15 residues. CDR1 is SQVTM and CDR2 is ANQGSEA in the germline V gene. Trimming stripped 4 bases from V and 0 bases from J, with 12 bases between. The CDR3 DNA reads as TGCAGCGTTGGTAGGAGGGCCCCGAACACCGGGGAGCTGTTTTTT. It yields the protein CSVGRRAPNTGELFF.

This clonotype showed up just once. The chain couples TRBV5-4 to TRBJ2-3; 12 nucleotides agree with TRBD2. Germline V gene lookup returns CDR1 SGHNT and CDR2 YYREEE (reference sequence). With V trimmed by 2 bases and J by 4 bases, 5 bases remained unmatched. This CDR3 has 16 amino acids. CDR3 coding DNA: TGTGCCAGCAGCTTACGACTAGCGGGGGACTCAGATACGCAGTATTTT. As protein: CASSLRLAGDSDTQYF.

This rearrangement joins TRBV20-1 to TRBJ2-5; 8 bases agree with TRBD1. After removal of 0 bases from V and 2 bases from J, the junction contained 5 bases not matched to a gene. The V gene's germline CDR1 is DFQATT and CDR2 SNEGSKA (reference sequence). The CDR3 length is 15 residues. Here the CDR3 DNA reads TGCAGTGCTAGAGACGGACAGGGTTGGCAAGAGACCCAGTACTTC. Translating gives CSARDGQGWQETQYF.

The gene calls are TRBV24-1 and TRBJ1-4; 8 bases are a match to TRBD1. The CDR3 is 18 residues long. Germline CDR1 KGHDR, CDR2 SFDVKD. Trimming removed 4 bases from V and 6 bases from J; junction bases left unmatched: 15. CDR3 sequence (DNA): TGTGCCACCAGTGACCGTCGGGCAGGGGGCGCGGCTGATGAAAAACTGTTTTTT. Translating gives CATSDRRAGGAADEKLFF.

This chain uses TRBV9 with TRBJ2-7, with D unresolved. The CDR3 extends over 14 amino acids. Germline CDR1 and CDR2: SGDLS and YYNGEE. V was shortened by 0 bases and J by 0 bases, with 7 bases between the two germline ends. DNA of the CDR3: TGTGCCAGCAGCGTAGGACGGTCCTCCTACGAGCAGTACTTC. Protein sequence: CASSVGRSSYEQYF. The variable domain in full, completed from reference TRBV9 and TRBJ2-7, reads DSGVTQTPKHLITATGQRVTLRCSPRSGDLSVYWYQQSLDQGLQFLIQYYNGEERAKGNILERFSAQQFPDLHSELNLSSLELGDSALYFCASSVGRSSYEQYFGPGTRLTVT.

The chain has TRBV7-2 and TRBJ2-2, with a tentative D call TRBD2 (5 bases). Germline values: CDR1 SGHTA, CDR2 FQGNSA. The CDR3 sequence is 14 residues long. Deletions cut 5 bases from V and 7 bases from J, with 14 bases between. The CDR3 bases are TGTGCCAGCAGCCCTCAACTAGTGGGCGGGGAGCTGTTTTTT. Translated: CASSPQLVGGELFF. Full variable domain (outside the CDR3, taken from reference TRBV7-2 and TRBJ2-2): GAGVSQSPSNKVTEKGKDVELRCDPISGHTALYWYRQSLGQGLEFLIYFQGNSAPDKSGLPSDRFSAERTGGSVSTLTIQRTQQEDSAVYLCASSPQLVGGELFFGEGSRLTVL.

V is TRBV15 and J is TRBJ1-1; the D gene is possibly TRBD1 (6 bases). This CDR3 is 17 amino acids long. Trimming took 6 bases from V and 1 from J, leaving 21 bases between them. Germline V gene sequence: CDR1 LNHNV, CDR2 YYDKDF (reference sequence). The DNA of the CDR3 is TGTGCCACCAGAGGGCCTTCCCTGACAGGATCGAACACTGAAGCTTTCTTT. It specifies CATRGPSLTGSNTEAFF.